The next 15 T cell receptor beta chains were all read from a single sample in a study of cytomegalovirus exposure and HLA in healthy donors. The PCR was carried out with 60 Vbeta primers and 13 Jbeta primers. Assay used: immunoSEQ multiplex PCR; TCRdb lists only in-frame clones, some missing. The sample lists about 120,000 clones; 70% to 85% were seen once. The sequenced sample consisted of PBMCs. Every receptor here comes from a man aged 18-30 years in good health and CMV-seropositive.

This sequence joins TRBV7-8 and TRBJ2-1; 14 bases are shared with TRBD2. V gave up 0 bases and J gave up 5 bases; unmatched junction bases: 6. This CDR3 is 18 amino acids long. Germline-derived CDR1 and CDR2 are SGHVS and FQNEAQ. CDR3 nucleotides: TGTGCCAGCAGCTTAGCGCCTGGACTAGCGGGAGGTAACAATGAGCAGTTCTTC. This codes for CASSLAPGLAGGNNEQFF.

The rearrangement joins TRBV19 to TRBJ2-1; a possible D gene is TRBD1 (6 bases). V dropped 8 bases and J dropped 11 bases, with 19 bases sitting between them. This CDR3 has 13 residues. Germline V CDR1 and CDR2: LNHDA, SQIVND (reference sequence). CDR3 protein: CASRLAGGKKQFF. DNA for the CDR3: TGTGCCAGTCGCCTCGCTGGGGGCAAGAAGCAGTTCTTC.

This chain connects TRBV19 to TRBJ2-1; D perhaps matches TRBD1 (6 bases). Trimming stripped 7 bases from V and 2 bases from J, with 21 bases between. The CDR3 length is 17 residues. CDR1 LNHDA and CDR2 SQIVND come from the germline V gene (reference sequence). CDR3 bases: TGTGCCAGTACCGGACCGGTTTCGAGACAGGCCTACAATGAGCAGTTCTTC. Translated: CASTGPVSRQAYNEQFF.

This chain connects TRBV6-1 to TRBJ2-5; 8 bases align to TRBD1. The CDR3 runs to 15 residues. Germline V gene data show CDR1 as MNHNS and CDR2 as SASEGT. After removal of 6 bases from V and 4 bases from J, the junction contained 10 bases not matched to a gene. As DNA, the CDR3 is TGTGCCAGCAGCCTTATCAGGGGGCGCTTAGAGACCCAGTACTTC. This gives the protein CASSLIRGRLETQYF.

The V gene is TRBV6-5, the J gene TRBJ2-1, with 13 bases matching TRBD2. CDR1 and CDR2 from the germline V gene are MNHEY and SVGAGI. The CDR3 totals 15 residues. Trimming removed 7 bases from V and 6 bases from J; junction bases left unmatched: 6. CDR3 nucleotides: TGTGCCAGCATACTGGGACTAGCGGGGTCCAATGAGCAGTTCTTC. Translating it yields CASILGLAGSNEQFF.

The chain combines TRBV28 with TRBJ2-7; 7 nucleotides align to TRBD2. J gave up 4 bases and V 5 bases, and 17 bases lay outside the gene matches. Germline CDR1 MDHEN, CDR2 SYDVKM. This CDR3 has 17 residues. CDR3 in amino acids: CASSRPPGRGERYEQYF. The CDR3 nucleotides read TGTGCCAGCAGTCGACCCCCGGGACGGGGGGAGAGGTACGAGCAGTACTTC.

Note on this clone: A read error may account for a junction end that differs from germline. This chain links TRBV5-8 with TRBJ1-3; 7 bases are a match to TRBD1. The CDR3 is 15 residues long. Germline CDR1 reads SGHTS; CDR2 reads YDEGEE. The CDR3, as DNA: TGTGCCAGCAGTTTGGACAGGTACTCTGGAAACACCATATATTTT. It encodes CASSLDRYSGNTIYF.

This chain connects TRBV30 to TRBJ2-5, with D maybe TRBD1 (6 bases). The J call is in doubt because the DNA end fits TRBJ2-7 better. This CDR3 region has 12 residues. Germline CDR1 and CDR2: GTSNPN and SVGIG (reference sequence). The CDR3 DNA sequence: TGTGCCCGGAACATCCAGGGGCACGAGCAGTACTTC. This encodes CARNIQGHEQYF.

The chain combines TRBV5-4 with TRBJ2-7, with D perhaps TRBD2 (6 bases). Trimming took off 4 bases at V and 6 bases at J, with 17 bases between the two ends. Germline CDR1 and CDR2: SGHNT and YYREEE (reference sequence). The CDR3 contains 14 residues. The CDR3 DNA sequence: TGTGCCAGCAGCCTGCGGGATCCGCAGGGCGAGCAGTACTTC. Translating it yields CASSLRDPQGEQYF.

The CDR3 DNA reads TGTGCCAGCAGTTTCCTTGGGCGGGAGCACGAGCAGTACTTC. As protein: CASSFLGREHEQYF. This chain joins TRBV27 and TRBJ2-7, with 7 bases identical to TRBD2. Germline V gene data show CDR1 as MNHEY and CDR2 as SMNVEV (reference sequence). The CDR3 length is 14 residues. V lost 3 bases to trimming and J lost 5 bases; unmatched junction nucleotides: 7.

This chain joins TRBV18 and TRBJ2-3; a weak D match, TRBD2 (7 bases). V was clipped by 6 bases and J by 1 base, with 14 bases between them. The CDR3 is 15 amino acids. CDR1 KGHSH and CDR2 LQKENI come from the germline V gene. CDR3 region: CASSVGGLGTDTQYF. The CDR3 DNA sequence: TGTGCCAGCTCGGTCGGGGGGCTGGGCACAGATACGCAGTATTTT.

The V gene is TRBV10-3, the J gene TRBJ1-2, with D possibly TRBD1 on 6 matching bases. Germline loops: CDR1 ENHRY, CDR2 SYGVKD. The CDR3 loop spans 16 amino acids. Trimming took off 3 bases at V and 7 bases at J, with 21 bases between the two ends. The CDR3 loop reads CAISEQGLIQLRGYTF. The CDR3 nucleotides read TGTGCCATCAGTGAACAGGGCCTCATCCAACTGCGTGGCTACACCTTC.

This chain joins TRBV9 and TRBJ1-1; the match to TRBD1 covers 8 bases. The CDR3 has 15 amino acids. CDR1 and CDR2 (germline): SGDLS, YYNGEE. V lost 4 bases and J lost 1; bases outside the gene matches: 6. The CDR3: CASSNSGTGNTEAFF. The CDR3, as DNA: TGTGCCAGCAGCAACTCCGGGACAGGGAACACTGAAGCTTTCTTT.

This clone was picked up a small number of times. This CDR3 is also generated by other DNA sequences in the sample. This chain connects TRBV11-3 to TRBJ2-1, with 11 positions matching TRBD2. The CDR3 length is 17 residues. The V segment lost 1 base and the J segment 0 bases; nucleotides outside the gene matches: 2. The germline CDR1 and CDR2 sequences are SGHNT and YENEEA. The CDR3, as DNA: TGTGCCAGCAGCTTAGCTAGCGGGGGGCCCTCCTACAATGAGCAGTTCTTC. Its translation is CASSLASGGPSYNEQFF. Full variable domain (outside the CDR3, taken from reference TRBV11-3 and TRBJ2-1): EAGVVQSPRYKIIEKKQPVAFWCNPISGHNTLYWYLQNLGQGPELLIRYENEEAVDDSQLPKDRFSAERLKGVDSTLKIQPAELGDSAVYLCASSLASGGPSYNEQFFGPGTRLTVL.

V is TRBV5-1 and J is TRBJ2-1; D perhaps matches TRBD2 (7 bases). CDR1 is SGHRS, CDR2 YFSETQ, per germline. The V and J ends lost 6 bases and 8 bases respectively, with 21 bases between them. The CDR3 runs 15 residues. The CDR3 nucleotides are TGCGCCAGCAACTGGGGGGCGGGAGTGGTTGATGAGCAGTTCTTC. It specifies CASNWGAGVVDEQFF.